Sequencing of this TCR beta chain was carried out in a study of blood T cell repertoires in COVID-19. Study information: Researchers got acute and convalescent COVID-19 samples from the United States, Italy and Spain. In each case, the material was cDNA or gDNA derived from T cells, B-cell-depleted T cells, or PBMCs.

With 4 bases clipped from V and 3 bases from J, the junction kept 5 bases outside the gene matches. This CDR3 region has 14 residues. Germline V lookup: CDR1 SGHRS, CDR2 YFSETQ. Authors' methods: Amplifying reference gene primers gave estimates of nucleated cell counts. Profiled with immunoSEQ multiplex PCR; TCRdb holds only in-frame clones, not every one. That table is the source of V, J and clone size, and D and trimming were worked out from the DNA. In the table there are 100,000 to 150,000 clones, around 82% of which are singletons. This receptor was obtained from an elderly man with active or convalescent COVID-19. The sequenced material came from peripheral blood. The chain uses TRBV5-1 and TRBJ1-1; 8 bases map to TRBD1. CDR3 amino acids: CASSPQGADTEAFF. In DNA form, the CDR3 reads TGCGCCAGCAGCCCTCAGGGGGCGGACACTGAAGCTTTCTTT.